Below, one T cell receptor (beta chain) is given with its context. Germline V gives CDR1 SGDLS, CDR2 YYNGEE. V lost 2 bases to trimming and J lost 3 bases, with 12 bases between them. The length of the CDR3 is 15 residues. From the RT-PCR reads, TCRdb called clonotypes with MiXCR, one entry per CDR3 protein. The data hold about 680,000 distinct CDR3 sequences, with 14% observed a single time. The material sequenced was memory CD4+ T cells from blood. This chain joins TRBV9 and TRBJ1-5, with a tentative D call TRBD1 (6 bases). The sequence was obtained from a female donor in good health, serving as a healthy control. The CDR3 loop is CASSVGHGVNQPQHF. In DNA, the CDR3 is TGTGCCAGCAGCGTGGGACATGGGGTCAATCAGCCCCAGCATTTT.